This entry lists 23 T cell receptor beta chains sequenced from one sample in a study of cytomegalovirus exposure and HLA in healthy donors. Both 60 Vbeta primers and 13 Jbeta primers went into the PCR. Clones were read by immunoSEQ multiplex PCR, and TCRdb kept only the in-frame ones, dropping some. The sample has around 200,000 clones; about four fifths are singletons. Material: PBMCs. The receptor set was obtained from a woman in her forties or fifties in good health and CMV-seronegative.

V usage is TRBV10-1 and J usage is TRBJ1-2, with TRBD1 identical over 8 bases. The CDR3 has 14 amino acids. Germline trimming cut 0 bases from V and 4 bases from J; bases unmatched to any gene: 1. CDR1 and CDR2 from the germline V gene are WNHNN and SYGVQD (reference sequence). CDR3 in DNA: TGCGCCAGCAGTGAGTCTGGACAGGGCTATGGCTACACCTTC. As protein: CASSESGQGYGYTF.

CDR3 region: CASSPLGAREAFF. The CDR3, as DNA: TGCGCCAGCAGCCCGCTTGGTGCGAGGGAAGCTTTCTTT. The V and J genes are TRBV5-1 and TRBJ1-1; D remains ambiguous. V was clipped by 4 bases and J by 8 bases, with 15 bases between them. CDR3 length: 13 residues. CDR1 and CDR2 from the germline V gene are SGHRS and YFSETQ.

This clone was seen only once. This chain links TRBV6-1 with TRBJ2-3, with 8 bases that match TRBD2. From germline, CDR1 is MNHNS and CDR2 SASEGT. J gave up 0 bases and V 6 bases, and 5 bases lay outside the gene matches. The CDR3 runs 15 residues. The CDR3 sequence is CASSYGLASTDTQYF. CDR3 nucleotides: TGTGCCAGCAGCTACGGACTAGCTAGCACAGATACGCAGTATTTT.

The chain recombines TRBV7-2 with TRBJ2-3; 15 bases fit TRBD2. Germline V lookup: CDR1 SGHTA, CDR2 FQGNSA. The CDR3 has 19 residues. With 3 bases clipped from V and 2 bases from J, the junction kept 9 bases outside the gene matches. CDR3 coding DNA: TGTGCCAGCAGCTTCTCGCGGACTAGCGGGGGGGGTCCCACAGATACGCAGTATTTT. Amino acids: CASSFSRTSGGGPTDTQYF.

V gene TRBV18 combines with J gene TRBJ2-3; 10 bases are a match to TRBD2. With 4 bases clipped from V and 0 bases from J, the junction kept 7 bases outside the gene matches. The germline V gene encodes CDR1 KGHSH and CDR2 LQKENI. The CDR3 is 17 residues long. CDR3 sequence: CASSLRTSGTSTDTQYF. The CDR3 DNA reads TGTGCCAGCTCACTCCGGACTAGCGGTACTAGCACAGATACGCAGTATTTT.

This clone was picked up a small number of times. The gene calls are TRBV6-1 and TRBJ2-2, with TRBD1 identical over 7 bases. Trimming took 1 base from V and 5 from J; bases not matched to a gene: 4. This CDR3 comprises 15 residues. Germline V gene sequence: CDR1 MNHNS, CDR2 SASEGT. The CDR3 nucleotides are TGTGCCAGCAGTGAAGTGGCAGGGGGAACCGGGGAGCTGTTTTTT. Its translation: CASSEVAGGTGELFF.

V gene TRBV6-1 combines with J gene TRBJ1-4; 7 bases match TRBD1. Per the germline V gene, CDR1 is MNHNS and CDR2 is SASEGT. V trimming: 5 bases; J trimming: 10 bases; junction bases outside the gene matches: 10. The CDR3 runs to 14 residues. The CDR3 spells CASSIQGMGGKLFF. CDR3 sequence (DNA): TGTGCCAGCAGTATACAGGGGATGGGGGGAAAACTGTTTTTT.

This chain connects TRBV21-1 to TRBJ2-2; the listed D gene, TRBD1, was not tested against the DNA. TRBV21-1 has pseudogene status. CDR3 length: 20 amino acids. Here the CDR3 reads CASSIKQGLVLKPNTGELFF. CDR3 coding DNA: TGTGCCAGCAGCATAAAACAGGGCCTCGTACTCAAACCGAACACCGGGGAGCTGTTTTTT.

V and J are TRBV5-1 and TRBJ2-7, with TRBD1 identical over 9 bases. J gave up 6 bases and V 3 bases, and 10 bases lay outside the gene matches. The CDR3 loop spans 15 amino acids. Germline-derived CDR1 and CDR2 are SGHRS and YFSETQ. This CDR3 is CASSWGGTGQSEQYF. The DNA of the CDR3 is TGCGCCAGCAGCTGGGGGGGGACAGGGCAAAGCGAGCAGTACTTC.

The J gene is TRBJ2-1, the V gene TRBV14, with D tentatively TRBD2 (5 bases). Germline CDR1 is SGHDN and CDR2 is FVKESK. This CDR3 has 14 amino acids. V lost 4 bases to trimming and J lost 4 bases, with 11 bases between them. The CDR3 spells CASSPAELYNEQFF. The CDR3 nucleotides are TGTGCCAGCAGCCCAGCGGAACTATACAATGAGCAGTTCTTC.

This clone was seen just once. The J gene is TRBJ1-2, the V gene TRBV4-3; 7 bases agree with TRBD1. Germline assignment: CDR1 LGHNA and CDR2 YSLEER. V trimming: 0 bases; J trimming: 8 bases; junction bases outside the gene matches: 9. The CDR3 contains 15 residues. Here the CDR3 reads CASSQEPRQGRGYTF. In DNA, the CDR3 is TGCGCCAGCAGCCAAGAGCCGAGACAGGGAAGGGGCTACACCTTC.

This chain links TRBV18 with TRBJ2-3, with D uncertain. The length of the CDR3 is 14 residues. Germline-derived CDR1 and CDR2 are KGHSH and LQKENI. Trimming took 3 bases from V and 4 from J, leaving 11 bases between them. CDR3 coding DNA: TGTGCCAGCTCACCGTGGCGGAACTCAGATACGCAGTATTTT. It specifies CASSPWRNSDTQYF.

This clone showed up just once. V usage is TRBV6-5 and J usage is TRBJ1-1; 8 bases are a match to TRBD1. Losses at the gene ends were 7 bases for V and 0 bases for J; bases not matched to a gene: 7. This CDR3 is 15 amino acids long. In germline, CDR1 is MNHEY, CDR2 SVGAGI. DNA of the CDR3: TGTGCCAGCACAAGGGGGGACAGGATGAACACTGAAGCTTTCTTT. This codes for CASTRGDRMNTEAFF.

The chain joins TRBV6-4 to TRBJ2-1; D may be TRBD1 (6 bases). Germline CDR1 MRHNA, CDR2 SNTAGT. V lost 2 bases and J 4 bases, leaving 12 bases between the germline ends. The CDR3 has 15 amino acids. The CDR3 sequence is CASSDKTGIYNEQFF. DNA for the CDR3: TGTGCCAGCAGTGACAAGACAGGAATTTACAATGAGCAGTTCTTC.

V gene TRBV15 combines with J gene TRBJ2-5; 9 nucleotides match TRBD1. The J call may be wrong; the DNA end is better matched by TRBJ2-7. CDR1 LNHNV and CDR2 YYDKDF come from the germline V gene (reference sequence). The CDR3 is 17 amino acids. The CDR3 DNA is TGTGCCACCAGCAGAGATCACGGGGGACAGGGCTCCTACGAGCAGTACTTC. Amino acid sequence: CATSRDHGGQGSYEQYF.

J is TRBJ2-5 and V is TRBV28; 9 bases are shared with TRBD1. V trimming: 7 bases; J trimming: 5 bases; junction bases outside the gene matches: 11. The CDR3 has 15 residues. The germline gives CDR1 MDHEN, CDR2 SYDVKM. Written as DNA, the CDR3 is TGTGCCAGCAACCAGCCCGGGACAGGGAGGGAGACCCAGTACTTC. Translation gives CASNQPGTGRETQYF.

V and J are TRBV28 and TRBJ1-2, with D unresolved. CDR1 and CDR2 from the germline V gene are MDHEN and SYDVKM. Trimming left V 5 bases short and J 2 bases short, with 12 bases between. The CDR3 is 14 residues long. The CDR3 reads CASSPPQMNYGYTF. The CDR3 bases are TGTGCCAGCAGTCCTCCACAGATGAACTATGGCTACACCTTC.

In the case of this clone: One end of the junction is discordant with germline, which a read error may explain. This chain uses TRBV28 with TRBJ2-7; 11 nucleotides align to TRBD1. The CDR3 totals 16 residues. Germline values: CDR1 MDHEN, CDR2 SYDVKM. CDR3 loop: CASSLPGTGGRYEQSF. The CDR3 region has the DNA TGTGCCAGCAGTTTACCTGGGACAGGGGGACGGTACGAGCAGTCCTTC.

The rearrangement joins TRBV18 to TRBJ2-6; 7 nucleotides line up with TRBD1. The V segment lost 4 bases and the J segment 0 bases; nucleotides outside the gene matches: 6. The CDR3 has 17 residues. In germline, CDR1 is KGHSH, CDR2 LQKENI. This chain's CDR3 is CASSQMTGSSGANVLTF. CDR3 coding DNA: TGTGCCAGCTCACAAATGACAGGGTCCTCTGGGGCCAACGTCCTGACTTTC.

This chain's CDR3 is CASTPPRYRDRGRYEQYF. The CDR3 DNA sequence: TGTGCCAGCACCCCCCCCCGTTACCGGGACAGGGGGCGATACGAGCAGTACTTC. The chain links TRBV28 to TRBJ2-7, with 12 bases that match TRBD1. V dropped 7 bases and J dropped 4; count of bases not matched to a gene: 17. Germline loops: CDR1 MDHEN, CDR2 SYDVKM. This CDR3 region has 18 residues. Variable domain in full (rest from reference TRBV28 and TRBJ2-7): DVKVTQSSRYLVKRTGEKVFLECVQDMDHENMFWYRQDPGLGLRLIYFSYDVKMKEKGDIPEGYSVSREKKERFSLILESASTNQTSMYLCASTPPRYRDRGRYEQYFGPGTRLTVT.

This sequence joins TRBV7-2 and TRBJ2-5, with a weak D call TRBD2 (6 bases). CDR1 and CDR2 from the germline V gene are SGHTA and FQGNSA. V lost 2 bases and J 4 bases, leaving 14 bases between the germline ends. CDR3 size: 15 residues. The CDR3 sequence is CASSLYGGGRETQYF. Here the CDR3 DNA reads TGTGCCAGCAGCTTATACGGAGGAGGGAGAGAGACCCAGTACTTC. Full variable domain (remainder filled in from reference TRBV7-2 and TRBJ2-5): GAGVSQSPSNKVTEKGKDVELRCDPISGHTALYWYRQSLGQGLEFLIYFQGNSAPDKSGLPSDRFSAERTGGSVSTLTIQRTQQEDSAVYLCASSLYGGGRETQYFGPGTRLLVL.

The rearrangement uses TRBV5-1 and TRBJ2-3, with 9 bases fitting TRBD2. The trim removed 4 bases at V and 1 base at J, leaving 4 bases unmatched. Germline V gene lookup returns CDR1 SGHRS and CDR2 YFSETQ. The CDR3 extends over 15 amino acids. As DNA, the CDR3 is TGCGCCAGCAGCACCCCTAGCGGGGGCACAGATACGCAGTATTTT. Its protein is CASSTPSGGTDTQYF.

The genes are TRBV5-6 and TRBJ2-1; 8 nucleotides align to TRBD1. The V gene end was trimmed by 0 bases and the J gene end by 7 bases; junction bases not matched to a gene: 6. Germline V gene sequence: CDR1 SGHDT, CDR2 YYEEEE. The CDR3 loop spans 15 amino acids. The CDR3 loop is CASSLALRTGNEQFF. The CDR3 nucleotides are TGTGCCAGCAGCTTGGCCCTTAGGACAGGGAATGAGCAGTTCTTC.